This entry lists 25 T cell receptor beta chains sequenced from one sample in a study of beta chain features in type 1 diabetes. Study results and limitations: Type 1 diabetes patients had moderately but significantly shorter TCRB CDR3s in all four CD4+ subsets.

The sequenced template was cDNA made from the entire isolated RNA. Profiling relied on immunoSEQ multiplex PCR, and the TCRdb table lists in-frame clones only, not all of them. The table lists about 160,000 clones, 6.5% to 8.5% of them singletons. For these TCRs, the target antigens are not known. The sample comprised central memory CD4+ T cells from blood. All receptors derive from a woman aged 18-29 years with type 1 diabetes.

In its sample, this clone was seen a few times. The chain joins TRBV11-2 to TRBJ2-4, with D possibly matching TRBD2 (5 bases). V lost 4 bases, J lost 2 bases, and 12 bases lay in between. This CDR3 has 15 residues. Germline V lookup: CDR1 SGHAT, CDR2 FQNNGV. CDR3 loop: CASSSFASTKNIQYF. In DNA, the CDR3 is TGTGCCAGCAGCTCCTTCGCTAGCACCAAAAACATTCAGTACTTC.

This clone was seen a handful of times. The chain carries TRBV11-2 and TRBJ2-5; weak D call: TRBD1 (5 bases). Germline loops: CDR1 SGHAT, CDR2 FQNNGV. CDR3 length equals 15 residues. The V end lost 0 bases, the J end lost 4 bases, and 12 bases lay between the germline ends. CDR3 nucleotides: TGTGCCAGCAGCTTAGATAGGGGCCAGTCAGAGACCCAGTACTTC. Amino acids: CASSLDRGQSETQYF.

On this clone: This sample also contains other DNA sequences that code for the same CDR3. The chain uses TRBV7-2 and TRBJ2-5; perhaps TRBD1 as D (5 bases). Trimming took 3 bases from V and 5 from J, leaving 19 bases between them. Germline-derived CDR1 and CDR2 are SGHTA and FQGNSA. The CDR3 loop spans 16 amino acids. The CDR3 region is CASSFQGTGLGETQYF. The CDR3 DNA reads TGTGCCAGCAGCTTTCAGGGAACGGGCCTCGGCGAGACCCAGTACTTC.

The J gene is TRBJ2-5, the V gene TRBV6-6; a possible D gene is TRBD1 (5 bases). Germline CDR1 and CDR2: MNHNY and SVGAGI (reference sequence). The CDR3 loop spans 12 amino acids. Between the trimmed V and J ends, which lost 6 bases and 7 bases, there was a span of 12 bases. The CDR3 region has the DNA TGTGCCAGCAGCCAAGGGGTCATGACCCAGTACTTC. This encodes CASSQGVMTQYF.

This clone appeared many times. The chain carries TRBV5-1 and TRBJ2-1; 8 bases match TRBD2. This CDR3 is 12 amino acids long. Losses at the gene ends were 4 bases for V and 9 bases for J; bases not matched to a gene: 3. Germline lookup yields CDR1 SGHRS and CDR2 YFSETQ. The CDR3 region is CASSPGLVEQFF. The CDR3 coding sequence is TGCGCCAGCAGCCCGGGACTAGTTGAGCAGTTCTTC. Together with reference TRBV5-1 and TRBJ2-1, the CDR3 gives the full variable domain: KAGVTQTPRYLIKTRGQQVTLSCSPISGHRSVSWYQQTPGQGLQFLFEYFSETQRNKGNFPGRFSGRQFSNSRSEMNVSTLELGDSALYLCASSPGLVEQFFGPGTRLTVL.

This clone was observed a few times. The chain links TRBV25-1 to TRBJ2-2; a possible D gene is TRBD1 (5 bases). The CDR3 loop spans 15 amino acids. Germline values: CDR1 MGHDK, CDR2 SYGVNS. V lost 2 bases, J lost 0 bases, and 7 bases lay in between. DNA for the CDR3: TGTGCCAGCAGTGAAGGACACGCGAACACCGGGGAGCTGTTTTTT. Encoded protein: CASSEGHANTGELFF. The variable domain in full, with the rest retrieved from reference TRBV25-1 and TRBJ2-2, is EADIYQTPRYLVIGTGKKITLECSQTMGHDKMYWYQQDPGMELHLIHYSYGVNSTEKGDLSSESTVSRIRTEHFPLTLESARPSHTSQYLCASSEGHANTGELFFGEGSRLTVL.

In the case of this clone: The same CDR3 is also encoded by other DNA sequences in this sample. V usage is TRBV29-1 and J usage is TRBJ2-1, with D uncertain. V lost 7 bases, J lost 5 bases, and 6 bases lay in between. This CDR3 is built from 10 residues. Germline lookup yields CDR1 SQVTM and CDR2 ANQGSEA. The CDR3 bases are TGCAGCGGAGCACACAATGAGCAGTTCTTC. Protein: CSGAHNEQFF.

This clone showed up just a few times. The chain recombines TRBV7-2 with TRBJ2-7; 7 bases align to TRBD2. The junction had 6 bases not matched to a gene; V was cut back by 5 bases and J by 2 bases. From germline, CDR1 is SGHTA and CDR2 FQGNSA. The CDR3 covers 14 residues. CDR3 in amino acids: CASSRTLATYEQYF. The CDR3 region has the DNA TGTGCCAGCAGCCGAACACTAGCGACCTACGAGCAGTACTTC.

This clone was seen many times. The V gene is TRBV7-9, the J gene TRBJ2-3; no firm D call. Germline lookup yields CDR1 SEHNR and CDR2 FQNEAQ (reference sequence). The CDR3 is made up of 15 amino acids. With 3 bases removed from V and 0 bases from J, the gap between germline ends came to 10 bases. For the CDR3, the DNA is TGTGCCAGCAGCTTGTGGGTAGCTAGCACAGATACGCAGTATTTT. It encodes CASSLWVASTDTQYF.

The chain couples TRBV14 to TRBJ2-2, with D hard to call. V dropped 5 bases and J dropped 6 bases, with 7 bases sitting between them. The CDR3 covers 12 residues. CDR1 and CDR2 from the germline V gene are SGHDN and FVKESK. The CDR3, as DNA: TGTGCCAGCAGCTGGCATCCCGGGGAGCTGTTTTTT. Amino acid sequence: CASSWHPGELFF.

V is TRBV7-2 and J is TRBJ2-1; 9 positions agree with TRBD2. V lost 1 base, J lost 3 bases, and 1 base stayed unmatched. The CDR3 totals 15 residues. Per the germline V gene, CDR1 is SGHTA and CDR2 is FQGNSA. The CDR3 loop reads CASSLGLADYNEQFF. CDR3 nucleotides: TGTGCCAGCAGCTTAGGACTAGCGGACTACAATGAGCAGTTCTTC.

This clone was found a few times. The J gene is TRBJ1-4, the V gene TRBV15; the D is unclear. Trimming removed 3 bases from V and 2 bases from J, with 10 bases in between. CDR1 and CDR2 (germline): LNHNV, YYDKDF (reference sequence). The CDR3 is made up of 15 amino acids. As DNA, the CDR3 is TGTGCCACCAGCAGGCCCGCGGCGACTAATGAAAAACTGTTTTTT. Translation gives CATSRPAATNEKLFF.

The J gene is TRBJ1-1, the V gene TRBV30; possibly TRBD1 for D (5 bases). CDR3 length: 12 residues. Per germline, CDR1 GTSNPN and CDR2 SVGIG (reference sequence). Trimming removed 7 bases from V and 5 bases from J, with 14 bases in between. Here the CDR3 DNA reads TGTGCCTCTAGACAGTTTGGTACTGAAGCTTTCTTT. Translating gives CASRQFGTEAFF. Complete variable domain (other parts from reference TRBV30 and TRBJ1-1): SQTIHQWPATLVQPVGSPLSLECTVEGTSNPNLYWYRQAAGRGLQLLFYSVGIGQISSEVPQNLSASRPQDRQFILSSKKLLLSDSGFYLCASRQFGTEAFFGQGTRLTVV.

This clone was seen a handful of times. The chain has TRBV9 and TRBJ2-1, with D possibly TRBD2 on 5 matching bases. The CDR3 length is 14 residues. V shed 2 bases and J shed 10 bases, with 16 bases lying between them. CDR1 is SGDLS and CDR2 is YYNGEE in the germline V gene. This CDR3 reads CASSVQAEVGEQFF. CDR3 in DNA: TGTGCCAGCAGCGTTCAAGCGGAGGTCGGGGAGCAGTTCTTC.

The rearrangement links TRBV27 to TRBJ1-6, with 7 bases that match TRBD1. Trimming took 2 bases from V and 9 from J; bases not matched to a gene: 10. CDR1 is MNHEY, CDR2 SMNVEV, per germline (reference sequence). The CDR3 runs 16 residues. CDR3 protein: CASSLAPTGIRSPLHF. The CDR3 region has the DNA TGTGCCAGCAGTTTAGCCCCGACAGGGATACGTTCACCCCTCCACTTT.

This clone came up a few times. This chain joins TRBV11-3 and TRBJ2-3; D is unresolved. The germline CDR1 and CDR2 sequences are SGHNT and YENEEA. This CDR3 region has 11 residues. Trimming cost V 3 bases and J 5 bases, with 3 bases left between them. DNA of the CDR3: TGTGCCAGCAGCTTCGGAGATACGCAGTATTTT. This encodes CASSFGDTQYF.

The chain carries TRBV4-3 and TRBJ1-6; 7 nucleotides match TRBD1. This CDR3 comprises 16 residues. Per the germline V gene, CDR1 is LGHNA and CDR2 is YSLEER. Unmatched junction bases numbered 3, after V lost 0 bases and J lost 4 bases. The CDR3 DNA sequence: TGCGCCAGCAGCCAAGAGGCAGGGGGTTATAATTCACCCCTCCACTTT. Translated, it gives CASSQEAGGYNSPLHF.

The chain uses TRBV9 and TRBJ1-6, with D maybe TRBD1 (5 bases). The CDR3 is 13 amino acids. Between the trimmed V and J ends, which lost 4 bases and 10 bases, there was a span of 12 bases. Germline V gene data show CDR1 as SGDLS and CDR2 as YYNGEE. This CDR3 reads CASSTGPGSPLHF. CDR3 bases: TGTGCCAGCAGCACAGGCCCAGGATCACCCCTCCACTTT. The variable domain in full, completed from reference TRBV9 and TRBJ1-6, reads DSGVTQTPKHLITATGQRVTLRCSPRSGDLSVYWYQQSLDQGLQFLIQYYNGEERAKGNILERFSAQQFPDLHSELNLSSLELGDSALYFCASSTGPGSPLHFGNGTRLTVT.

This chain connects TRBV6-5 to TRBJ2-5, with D possibly being TRBD1 (6 bases). This CDR3 spans 12 amino acids. The germline gives CDR1 MNHEY, CDR2 SVGAGI. Trimming cost V 8 bases and J 6 bases, with 13 bases left between them. This CDR3 reads CASDGGQKTQYF. In DNA, the CDR3 is TGTGCCAGCGATGGGGGACAAAAGACCCAGTACTTC.

The V gene is TRBV19, the J gene TRBJ2-3, with a tentative D call TRBD2 (5 bases). Trimming left V 1 base short and J 2 bases short, with 10 bases between. The CDR3 consists of 15 residues. In germline, CDR1 is LNHDA, CDR2 SQIVND (reference sequence). CDR3 DNA: TGTGCCAGTAGTATAGTCGGACTCGACACAGATACGCAGTATTTT. Its protein is CASSIVGLDTDTQYF.

This clone was picked up a small number of times. The CDR3 sequence is CSVGGNSDRRYFQETQYF. CDR3 nucleotides: TGCAGCGTTGGGGGAAACTCGGACAGGAGATACTTCCAAGAGACCCAGTACTTC. The gene calls are TRBV29-1 and TRBJ2-5; TRBD1 matches 7 bases. The ends lost 4 bases at V and 1 base at J; junction bases unmatched: 18. Germline loops: CDR1 SQVTM, CDR2 ANQGSEA. The CDR3 extends over 18 amino acids.

The table lists this clone with a count of one. The rearrangement uses TRBV10-3 and TRBJ1-6; no definite D call. Per germline, CDR1 ENHRY and CDR2 SYGVKD. Trimming took off 7 bases at V and 0 bases at J, with 10 bases between the two ends. The CDR3 contains 15 residues. In nucleotides, the CDR3 is TGTGCCATCAAAGAATCGAGCTCCTATAATTCACCCCTCCACTTT. This sequence encodes CAIKESSSYNSPLHF.

The sample holds a few counts of this clone. The rearrangement links TRBV9 to TRBJ2-5; no clear D gene. The CDR3 contains 13 residues. CDR1 is SGDLS and CDR2 is YYNGEE in the germline V gene. Between the trimmed V and J ends, which lost 4 bases and 2 bases, there was a span of 9 bases. In DNA, the CDR3 is TGTGCCAGCAGCCGTTCAGTACAAGAGACCCAGTACTTC. Encoded protein: CASSRSVQETQYF.

The rearrangement joins TRBV29-1 to TRBJ2-7; D is possibly TRBD1 (6 bases). The CDR3 spans 12 residues. Germline CDR1 and CDR2: SQVTM and ANQGSEA. The germline V and J ends were trimmed by 4 bases and 6 bases, with 13 bases remaining between them. CDR3 DNA sequence: TGCAGCGTTGCACAGGGAAAGACCGAGCAGTACTTC. Residues: CSVAQGKTEQYF.

V and J are TRBV7-2 and TRBJ2-7, with unresolved D. This CDR3 contains 12 residues. The germline V gene encodes CDR1 SGHTA and CDR2 FQGNSA. Deletions cut 5 bases from V and 0 bases from J, with 5 bases between. The CDR3, as DNA: TGTGCCAGCAGCGCCGGCTCCTACGAGCAGTACTTC. It encodes CASSAGSYEQYF.